A selection of T cell receptor beta chains follows, all from one sample in a study of cytomegalovirus exposure and HLA in healthy donors. Repertoires were generated with immunoSEQ multiplex PCR, while TCRdb's copy carries only in-frame clones and drops some. The table records over 250,000 clones, 80% to 90% of them present only once. Material for sequencing was PBMCs. These receptor sequences come from a young woman in good health and CMV-seronegative. CDR3s include the opening cysteine and the closing phenylalanine or tryptophan. D genes are given only for firm matches. Expanded clones get a size class; other rows say once, few or many, or leave the size out.

clone size: -
CDR3 length: 16
V gene: TRBV6-5
J gene: TRBJ1-2
D gene: TRBD1
CDR3 protein: CASSYSSGAGGYGYTF
CDR3 DNA: TGTGCCAGCAGTTACTCGAGTGGGGCAGGGGGATATGGCTACACCTTC

clone size: -
CDR3 length: 14
V gene: TRBV27
J gene: TRBJ1-2
D gene: TRBD1
CDR3 protein: CASSPIDRGNGYTF
CDR3 DNA: TGTGCCAGCAGTCCCATAGACAGGGGGAATGGCTACACCTTC

clone size: -
CDR3 length: 13
V gene: TRBV29-1
J gene: TRBJ2-7
D gene: TRBD2
CDR3 protein: CSVTRTSLGEQYF
CDR3 DNA: TGCAGCGTTACACGGACTAGCTTAGGCGAGCAGTACTTC

clone size: -
CDR3 length: 16
V gene: TRBV9
J gene: TRBJ2-1
D gene: TRBD1
CDR3 protein: CASSSKGGAERNEQFF
CDR3 DNA: TGTGCCAGCAGCTCAAAAGGGGGCGCGGAGAGGAATGAGCAGTTCTTC

clone size: many
CDR3 length: 15
V gene: TRBV6-4
J gene: TRBJ2-7
D gene: -
CDR3 protein: CASSESGEGFHEQYF
CDR3 DNA: TGTGCCAGCAGTGAATCTGGAGAGGGTTTCCACGAGCAGTACTTC

clone size: -
CDR3 length: 16
V gene: TRBV2
J gene: TRBJ1-5
D gene: TRBD1
CDR3 protein: CASSHRTGVSNQPQHF
CDR3 DNA: TGTGCCAGCAGTCACCGGACAGGGGTTTCCAATCAGCCCCAGCATTTT

clone size: -
CDR3 length: 17
V gene: TRBV4-3
J gene: TRBJ2-6
D gene: -
CDR3 protein: CASSQVLGGSGANVLTF
CDR3 DNA: TGCGCCAGCAGCCAAGTGCTAGGGGGTTCTGGGGCCAACGTCCTGACTTTC

clone size: -
CDR3 length: 14
V gene: TRBV19
J gene: TRBJ1-5
D gene: -
CDR3 protein: CASSQGSSNQPQHF
CDR3 DNA: TGTGCCAGTAGTCAGGGGTCCTCAAATCAGCCCCAGCATTTT

clone size: once
CDR3 length: 12
V gene: TRBV29-1
J gene: TRBJ2-7
D gene: -
CDR3 protein: CSGGDGPYEQYF
CDR3 DNA: TGCAGCGGGGGGGATGGACCCTACGAGCAGTACTTC

clone size: -
CDR3 length: 16
V gene: TRBV5-1
J gene: TRBJ2-3
D gene: TRBD2
CDR3 protein: CASSLEGGRPQDTQYF
CDR3 DNA: TGCGCCAGCAGCTTGGAAGGCGGGAGGCCCCAAGATACGCAGTATTTT

clone size: -
CDR3 length: 15
V gene: TRBV28
J gene: TRBJ2-5
D gene: TRBD2
CDR3 protein: CASSFGGGAGETQYF
CDR3 DNA: TGTGCCAGCAGTTTCGGCGGGGGGGCCGGAGAGACCCAGTACTTC

clone size: few
CDR3 length: 16
V gene: TRBV7-9
J gene: TRBJ2-7
D gene: -
CDR3 protein: CASSLAARVPPYEQYF
CDR3 DNA: TGTGCCAGCAGCTTAGCGGCCCGTGTTCCTCCCTACGAGCAGTACTTC

clone size: -
CDR3 length: 13
V gene: TRBV28
J gene: TRBJ1-2
D gene: TRBD1
CDR3 protein: CASSSQGSYGYTF
CDR3 DNA: TGTGCCAGCAGTTCACAGGGGTCCTATGGCTACACCTTC

clone size: -
CDR3 length: 14
V gene: TRBV27
J gene: TRBJ1-5
D gene: -
CDR3 protein: CASRRTVSNQPQHF
CDR3 DNA: TGTGCCAGCAGGCGGACAGTTAGCAATCAGCCCCAGCATTTT

clone size: -
CDR3 length: 12
V gene: TRBV30
J gene: TRBJ2-7
D gene: -
CDR3 protein: CAWKGREGEQYF
CDR3 DNA: TGTGCCTGGAAAGGACGGGAAGGCGAGCAGTACTTC

clone size: -
CDR3 length: 14
V gene: TRBV19
J gene: TRBJ2-7
D gene: TRBD1
CDR3 protein: CASSTDRESYEQYF
CDR3 DNA: TGTGCCAGTAGTACCGACAGGGAGTCCTACGAGCAGTACTTC

clone size: -
CDR3 length: 16
V gene: TRBV4-2
J gene: TRBJ2-3
D gene: -
CDR3 protein: CASSQDLAASTDTQYF
CDR3 DNA: TGTGCCAGCAGCCAAGATTTGGCGGCTAGCACAGATACGCAGTATTTT

clone size: -
CDR3 length: 15
V gene: TRBV29-1
J gene: TRBJ2-2
D gene: -
CDR3 protein: CSVAGDRVNTGELFF
CDR3 DNA: TGCAGCGTTGCGGGCGACAGAGTGAACACCGGGGAGCTGTTTTTT

clone size: -
CDR3 length: 15
V gene: TRBV6-5
J gene: TRBJ2-1
D gene: TRBD2
CDR3 protein: CASSQSGEGLYEQFF
CDR3 DNA: TGTGCCAGCAGTCAGTCGGGGGAGGGCCTATATGAGCAGTTCTTC

clone size: few
CDR3 length: 13
V gene: TRBV11-2
J gene: TRBJ1-6
D gene: -
CDR3 protein: CASSLDPHSPLHF
CDR3 DNA: TGTGCCAGCAGCTTAGACCCTCATTCACCCCTCCACTTT

clone size: once
CDR3 length: 16
V gene: TRBV28
J gene: TRBJ2-1
D gene: TRBD2
CDR3 protein: CASSPWTSGGVDEQFF
CDR3 DNA: TGTGCCAGCAGTCCGTGGACTAGCGGGGGTGTCGATGAGCAGTTCTTC

clone size: -
CDR3 length: 15
V gene: TRBV6-5
J gene: TRBJ2-7
D gene: -
CDR3 protein: CASSYSRRGTYEQYF
CDR3 DNA: TGTGCCAGCAGTTACTCGAGGCGCGGGACCTACGAGCAGTACTTC

clone size: -
CDR3 length: 14
V gene: TRBV5-5
J gene: TRBJ2-5
D gene: -
CDR3 protein: CASSTWTDQETQYF
CDR3 DNA: TGTGCCAGCAGCACATGGACAGATCAAGAGACCCAGTACTTC

clone size: -
CDR3 length: 13
V gene: TRBV10-3
J gene: TRBJ2-7
D gene: TRBD2
CDR3 protein: CAIRRGLSYEQYF
CDR3 DNA: TGTGCCATTCGGCGGGGGTTATCCTACGAGCAGTACTTC

clone size: -
CDR3 length: 15
V gene: TRBV6-4
J gene: TRBJ2-3
D gene: TRBD2
CDR3 protein: CASSALAGGTDTQYF
CDR3 DNA: TGTGCCAGCAGTGCTCTAGCGGGGGGCACAGATACGCAGTATTTT

clone size: -
CDR3 length: 15
V gene: TRBV2
J gene: TRBJ1-2
D gene: TRBD1
CDR3 protein: CASRDRGSVRYGYTF
CDR3 DNA: TGTGCCAGCAGGGACAGGGGGTCCGTACGGTATGGCTACACCTTC

clone size: few
CDR3 length: 16
V gene: TRBV5-1
J gene: TRBJ2-7
D gene: TRBD2
CDR3 protein: CASRPLAGGGAYEQYF
CDR3 DNA: TGCGCCAGCCGACCTTTAGCGGGAGGGGGGGCATACGAGCAGTACTTC

clone size: -
CDR3 length: 16
V gene: TRBV5-1
J gene: TRBJ2-2
D gene: -
CDR3 protein: CASSLALTSRGGELFF
CDR3 DNA: TGCGCCAGCAGCTTGGCCCTAACCTCCCGAGGCGGGGAGCTGTTTTTT

clone size: -
CDR3 length: 12
V gene: TRBV6-5
J gene: TRBJ2-3
D gene: TRBD1
CDR3 protein: CASSRDRVTQYF
CDR3 DNA: TGTGCCAGCAGTCGAGACAGGGTTACGCAGTATTTT

clone size: once
CDR3 length: 15
V gene: TRBV6-5
J gene: TRBJ2-3
D gene: TRBD2
CDR3 protein: CASSHSSGGRDTQYF
CDR3 DNA: TGTGCCAGCAGTCATTCTAGCGGGGGGAGAGATACGCAGTATTTT

clone size: -
CDR3 length: 14
V gene: TRBV4-3
J gene: TRBJ1-5
D gene: TRBD1
CDR3 protein: CASSQSRGNQPQHF
CDR3 DNA: TGCGCCAGCAGCCAGTCCAGGGGGAATCAGCCCCAGCATTTT

clone size: -
CDR3 length: 13
V gene: TRBV6-1
J gene: TRBJ2-7
D gene: -
CDR3 protein: CASSLGLDYEQYF
CDR3 DNA: TGTGCCAGCAGTTTGGGACTGGACTACGAGCAGTACTTC

clone size: -
CDR3 length: 14
V gene: TRBV18
J gene: TRBJ2-7
D gene: -
CDR3 protein: CASSPLAGEEEQYF
CDR3 DNA: TGTGCCAGCTCACCACTAGCTGGAGAAGAAGAGCAGTACTTC

clone size: -
CDR3 length: 16
V gene: TRBV5-1
J gene: TRBJ2-2
D gene: TRBD1
CDR3 protein: CASSFQTGGSTGELFF
CDR3 DNA: TGCGCCAGCAGCTTCCAGACAGGGGGAAGTACCGGGGAGCTGTTTTTT

clone size: -
CDR3 length: 15
V gene: TRBV6-5
J gene: TRBJ2-5
D gene: -
CDR3 protein: CASSLQGVSEETQYF
CDR3 DNA: TGTGCCAGCAGTTTACAAGGGGTCAGTGAGGAGACCCAGTACTTC

clone size: once
CDR3 length: 17
V gene: TRBV18
J gene: TRBJ1-1
D gene: -
CDR3 protein: CASSPVPTGLGNTEAFF
CDR3 DNA: TGTGCCAGCTCACCCGTCCCGACAGGTTTAGGGAACACTGAAGCTTTCTTT

clone size: -
CDR3 length: 14
V gene: TRBV11-3
J gene: TRBJ2-7
D gene: TRBD2
CDR3 protein: CASSLAGVGYEQYF
CDR3 DNA: TGTGCCAGCAGCTTGGCGGGAGTCGGGTACGAGCAGTACTTC

clone size: -
CDR3 length: 14
V gene: TRBV28
J gene: TRBJ2-2
D gene: TRBD1
CDR3 protein: CASSWDRKTGELFF
CDR3 DNA: TGTGCCAGCAGTTGGGACAGGAAGACCGGGGAGCTGTTTTTT

clone size: -
CDR3 length: 14
V gene: TRBV6-4
J gene: TRBJ1-2
D gene: -
CDR3 protein: CASSDFGRGYGYTF
CDR3 DNA: TGTGCCAGCAGTGACTTTGGCAGGGGCTATGGCTACACCTTC

clone size: -
CDR3 length: 16
V gene: TRBV4-2
J gene: TRBJ2-1
D gene: -
CDR3 protein: CASSQFLAGGGVEQFF
CDR3 DNA: TGTGCCAGCAGCCAATTTCTGGCAGGTGGAGGGGTCGAGCAGTTCTTC

clone size: -
CDR3 length: 15
V gene: TRBV28
J gene: TRBJ1-2
D gene: -
CDR3 protein: CASSTPLTGHYGYTF
CDR3 DNA: TGTGCCAGCAGTACCCCCTTGACAGGCCACTATGGCTACACCTTC